The 17 T cell receptor beta chains below were found in one sample sequenced in a study of blood T cell repertoires in COVID-19. Sequencing used immunoSEQ multiplex PCR; TCRdb keeps in-frame clones, though not all of them. The repertoire holds about 170,000 clones, with 65% to 85% as singletons. The sample was peripheral blood. The receptor set was obtained from a woman in her 70s who had recovered from COVID-19.

Here the CDR3 DNA reads TGTGCCAGTAGTTTCCAGGGGACCAATTCACCCCTCCACTTT. Translation: CASSFQGTNSPLHF. This sequence joins TRBV19 and TRBJ1-6, with a possible D match to TRBD1 (6 bases). V was pared by 5 bases and J by 7 bases, with 12 bases between. The CDR3 runs 14 residues. CDR1 LNHDA and CDR2 SQIVND come from the germline V gene (reference sequence).

The CDR3 DNA reads TGCGCCAGCACCACAGGGGCCCACTTCGCCGGGGAGCTGTTTTTT. It translates to CASTTGAHFAGELFF. The chain employs TRBV5-1 and TRBJ2-2, with TRBD1 matching 7 bases. Per germline, CDR1 SGHRS and CDR2 YFSETQ. V was pared by 6 bases and J by 6 bases, with 11 bases of the junction left unmatched. CDR3 length: 15 amino acids.

V usage is TRBV5-4 and J usage is TRBJ2-5, with 8 bases fitting TRBD2. Trimming removed 3 bases from V and 3 bases from J; junction bases left unmatched: 1. The germline CDR1 and CDR2 sequences are SGHNT and YYREEE (reference sequence). This CDR3 has 13 residues. This chain's CDR3 is CASSSGGEETQYF. Written as DNA, the CDR3 is TGTGCCAGCAGCTCGGGGGGGGAAGAGACCCAGTACTTC. Based on the CDR3 plus reference TRBV5-4 and TRBJ2-5, the full variable domain is ETGVTQSPTHLIKTRGQQVTLRCSSQSGHNTVSWYQQALGQGPQFIFQYYREEENGRGNFPPRFSGLQFPNYSSELNVNALELDDSALYLCASSSGGEETQYFGPGTRLLVL.

This clone was picked up one time. The V call is TRBV19, the J call TRBJ1-5, with 10 bases identical to TRBD1. CDR1 and CDR2 (germline): LNHDA, SQIVND (reference sequence). V lost 6 bases, J lost 3 bases, and 14 bases stayed unmatched. The CDR3 is 18 residues long. Here the CDR3 DNA reads TGTGCCAGTAGCCAACCCCGCGGGACAGGGGCCCTCAATCAGCCCCAGCATTTT. It yields the protein CASSQPRGTGALNQPQHF.

This chain joins TRBV28 and TRBJ2-1, with 7 nucleotides matching TRBD2. This CDR3 comprises 15 residues. The ends lost 5 bases at V and 2 bases at J; junction bases unmatched: 6. The germline V gene has CDR1 MDHEN and CDR2 SYDVKM. The CDR3 nucleotides read TGTGCCAGCAGTAGGATAGCGGGCACCTACAATGAGCAGTTCTTC. It yields the protein CASSRIAGTYNEQFF.

The V call is TRBV7-8, the J call TRBJ2-1, with 7 bases that match TRBD2. The germline gives CDR1 SGHVS, CDR2 FQNEAQ. The CDR3 has 14 amino acids. Trimming cost V 7 bases and J 2 bases; bases outside gene matches: 5. This CDR3 reads CASTPSGAYNEQFF. The CDR3 DNA reads as TGTGCCAGCACCCCTAGCGGAGCCTACAATGAGCAGTTCTTC.

In DNA, the CDR3 is TGCGCCAGCAGCCAGGGACAGTCCTGGAGTTATGGCTACACCTTC. It codes for CASSQGQSWSYGYTF. The chain is built from TRBV5-1 and TRBJ1-2; 7 bases are shared with TRBD1. J was trimmed by 5 bases and V by 4 bases; bases with no gene match: 11. Germline assignment: CDR1 SGHRS and CDR2 YFSETQ. The CDR3 spans 15 residues.

The V gene is TRBV5-1, the J gene TRBJ2-3; 7 bases line up with TRBD2. Germline V gene lookup returns CDR1 SGHRS and CDR2 YFSETQ. J lost 6 bases, V lost 2 bases, and 6 bases had no gene match. This CDR3 has 14 residues. The CDR3 sequence: CASSLSGIRDTQYF. DNA for the CDR3: TGCGCCAGCAGCTTAAGCGGGATAAGGGATACGCAGTATTTT.

This clone was counted only a few times. The gene calls are TRBV6-5 and TRBJ2-7; possibly TRBD2 for D (5 bases). With 3 bases removed from V and 6 bases from J, the gap between germline ends came to 9 bases. The V gene's germline CDR1 is MNHEY and CDR2 SVGAGI. CDR3 size: 12 residues. The CDR3 DNA follows: TGTGCCAGCAGTTATCGGGGTGGCGAGCAGTACTTC. Its protein product is CASSYRGGEQYF.

This chain's CDR3 is CASSLSGQGYNQPQHF. In nucleotides, the CDR3 is TGTGCCAGCAGCCTTAGCGGACAGGGCTACAATCAGCCCCAGCATTTT. The chain is built from TRBV7-9 and TRBJ1-5; 8 bases map to TRBD1. Germline assignment: CDR1 SEHNR and CDR2 FQNEAQ (reference sequence). The CDR3 loop spans 16 amino acids. Losses at the gene ends were 5 bases for V and 3 bases for J; bases not matched to a gene: 9.

The V gene is TRBV5-1, the J gene TRBJ1-1; possibly TRBD1 for D (6 bases). V was cut by 4 bases and J by 0 bases, with 13 bases left in between. CDR1 and CDR2 from the germline V gene are SGHRS and YFSETQ. The CDR3 consists of 15 residues. CDR3 in DNA: TGCGCCAGCAGCCCGGCAGGGGCCATGAACACTGAAGCTTTCTTT. This encodes CASSPAGAMNTEAFF.

V is TRBV3-1 (or the pseudogene TRBV3-2) and J is TRBJ1-2, with D possibly being TRBD1 (6 bases). CDR1 LGHDT and CDR2 YNNKEL come from the germline V gene (reference sequence). Trimming cost V 4 bases and J 1 base, with 10 bases left between them. CDR3 size: 14 residues. The CDR3 reads CASSPRQVNYGYTF. The CDR3 DNA reads as TGTGCCAGCAGCCCCAGACAGGTTAACTATGGCTACACCTTC.

The V gene is TRBV6-5, the J gene TRBJ2-4; D unresolved. Per germline, CDR1 MNHEY and CDR2 SVGAGI. The CDR3 loop spans 16 amino acids. V was clipped by 0 bases and J by 0 bases, with 9 bases between them. The CDR3, as DNA: TGTGCCAGCAGTTACTCGGGTGGGCTAGCCAAAAACATTCAGTACTTC. This codes for CASSYSGGLAKNIQYF.

This clone was found once. The CDR3 loop reads CASSPTRHYGYTF. Written as DNA, the CDR3 is TGTGCCAGCAGTCCGACAAGACACTATGGCTACACCTTC. The chain recombines TRBV12-3 or TRBV12-4 with TRBJ1-2, with no clear D. Trimming cost V 5 bases and J 3 bases, with 10 bases left between them. The CDR3 is 13 amino acids.

A remark on this clone: Other DNA sequences in this specimen translate into the identical CDR3. The gene calls are TRBV30 and TRBJ1-2, with D possibly TRBD1 on 6 matching bases. Trimming stripped 0 bases from V and 4 bases from J, with 9 bases between. Germline CDR1 is GTSNPN and CDR2 is SVGIG (reference sequence). This CDR3 region has 13 residues. The CDR3 loop is CAWSVGGGYGYTF. The CDR3 region has the DNA TGTGCCTGGAGTGTAGGGGGGGGCTATGGCTACACCTTC.

CDR3 loop: CASRPPRGRGNTEAFF. The CDR3 DNA follows: TGTGCCAGCAGACCACCCAGGGGGCGAGGGAACACTGAAGCTTTCTTT. The chain has TRBV7-3 and TRBJ1-1, with 8 nucleotides matching TRBD1. This CDR3 spans 16 amino acids. Germline-derived CDR1 and CDR2 are SGHTA and FQGTGA. With 6 bases clipped from V and 1 base from J, the junction kept 10 bases outside the gene matches.

This clone was seen only once. V is TRBV4-1 and J is TRBJ2-1; 7 bases match TRBD1. Trimming cost V 2 bases and J 8 bases; bases outside gene matches: 12. This CDR3 spans 16 amino acids. The V gene's germline CDR1 is MGHRA and CDR2 YSYEKL. The CDR3 sequence: CASSQRPRRQGDEQFF. As DNA, the CDR3 is TGCGCCAGCAGCCAACGCCCACGCCGACAGGGCGATGAGCAGTTCTTC.